A selection of T cell receptor beta chains follows, all from one sample in a study of CD8+CD57+ T cells in acquired aplastic anemia. TCRdb re-analysed the reads in MiXCR, keeping a single row per CDR3 protein. The data contain 95,000 to 120,000 distinct CDR3 sequences, roughly 51% of them seen just once; the ten biggest clones take up approximately 32%. The sequenced sample was sorted CD4+, CD8+, or CD8+CD57+ T cells (not recorded which) from PBMCs. All receptors derive from a human donor in good health, serving as a control. CDR3s include the opening cysteine and the closing phenylalanine or tryptophan. A D gene is named only where the DNA matches it firmly. Not every row has a clone size; where given, it reads once, few, many or a size class.

>TRBJ1-1|TRBD1|TRBV9|-
CASSVGTGGVDTEAFF
TGTGCCAGCAGCGTTGGGACAGGGGGCGTGGACACTGAAGCTTTCTTT
>TRBJ2-7|-|TRBV15|-
CATSRDNGYEQYF
TGTGCCACCAGCAGAGATAACGGCTACGAGCAGTACTTC
>TRBJ2-7|-|TRBV7-9|few
CASSFVSRDGYEQYF
TGTGCCAGCAGCTTTGTATCACGGGACGGCTACGAGCAGTACTTC
>TRBJ2-1|TRBD2|TRBV10-3|-
CAISEGLAGGFNEQFF
TGTGCCATCAGTGAGGGACTAGCGGGGGGGTTCAATGAGCAGTTCTTC
>TRBJ1-5|-|TRBV19|-
CASTDSDNQPQHF
TGTGCCAGTACCGACAGTGACAATCAGCCCCAGCATTTT
>TRBJ1-1|TRBD1|TRBV30|-
CAWSRQGGNTEAFF
TGTGCCTGGAGTAGGCAGGGGGGGAACACTGAAGCTTTCTTT
>TRBJ1-1|-|TRBV6-5|-
CASSSLAGTANTEAFF
TGTGCCAGCAGTTCCCTGGCTGGGACGGCGAACACTGAAGCTTTCTTT
>TRBJ2-7|-|TRBV19|-
CATQTKTGAYEQYF
TGTGCCACCCAGACTAAGACCGGGGCCTACGAGCAGTACTTC
>TRBJ2-7|TRBD2|TRBV7-3|-
CASSLELAGTEQYF
TGTGCCAGCAGTTTAGAACTAGCGGGGACCGAGCAGTACTTC
>TRBJ2-3|TRBD2|TRBV4-3|many
CASSQEFTRGARGDTQYF
TGCGCCAGCAGCCAAGAGTTTACGCGGGGGGCAAGAGGAGATACGCAGTATTTT
>TRBJ2-1|TRBD2|TRBV25-1|few
CASSATPGLEGLQFF
TGTGCCAGCAGTGCTACCCCGGGACTAGAAGGTTTGCAGTTCTTC
>TRBJ2-5|-|TRBV20-1|many
CSLTQGNSPIPQETQYF
TGCAGTCTAACCCAAGGGAATAGTCCCATTCCGCAAGAGACCCAGTACTTC
>TRBJ1-5|-|TRBV6-5|many
CASSYGAEGNQPQHF
TGTGCCAGCAGTTATGGGGCAGAAGGCAATCAGCCCCAGCATTTT
>TRBJ1-2|-|TRBV19|many
CASSIEGNYGYTF
TGTGCCAGTAGTATAGAGGGTAACTATGGCTACACCTTC
>TRBJ2-7|TRBD1|TRBV15|-
CATSAPGQSYEQYF
TGTGCCACCAGCGCCCCGGGACAGTCCTACGAGCAGTACTTC
>TRBJ1-2|TRBD1|TRBV19|-
CASSGPGQRGYGYTF
TGTGCCAGTAGTGGGCCGGGACAGAGGGGGTATGGCTACACCTTC
>TRBJ2-7|-|TRBV7-6|-
CASTPLGLEDTGEQYF
TGTGCCAGCACCCCTTTAGGACTGGAGGACACCGGGGAGCAGTACTTC
>TRBJ2-2|TRBD1|TRBV29-1|once
CSRYQGASTGELFF
TGCAGCCGATATCAGGGGGCTTCCACCGGGGAGCTGTTTTTT
>TRBJ1-2|-|TRBV4-2|many
CASSQEANGPANYGYTF
TGTGCCAGCAGCCAAGAAGCTAACGGACCAGCTAACTATGGCTACACCTTC
>TRBJ1-5|-|TRBV6-2/TRBV6-3|many
CASSPESGNQPQHF
TGTGCCAGCAGTCCCGAGTCCGGTAATCAGCCCCAGCATTTT
>TRBJ2-5|-|TRBV13|many
CASSPSAPKTQYF
TGTGCCAGCAGCCCCTCGGCGCCGAAGACCCAGTACTTC
>TRBJ1-2|-|TRBV11-2|many
CASSQAGQLLNYGYTF
TGTGCCAGCAGCCAGGCCGGACAGCTACTTAACTATGGCTACACCTTC
>TRBJ1-5|-|TRBV2|many
CASSEAGRNQPQHF
TGTGCCAGCAGTGAGGCCGGGCGAAACCAGCCCCAGCATTTT
>TRBJ2-7|-|TRBV25-1|few
CASSGGAFHEQYF
TGTGCCAGCAGTGGGGGGGCCTTTCACGAGCAGTACTTC
>TRBJ2-7|TRBD2|TRBV19|many
CASSGRRGGPYEQYF
TGTGCCAGTAGTGGGCGGCGGGGGGGTCCCTACGAGCAGTACTTC
>TRBJ2-7|-|TRBV7-8|-
CASSPNRGRGKEQYF
TGTGCCAGCAGCCCCAATCGAGGGAGGGGGAAGGAGCAGTACTTC
>TRBJ1-1|TRBD1|TRBV10-3|-
CATRTVQGPTEAFF
TGTGCCACCCGTACGGTACAGGGGCCTACTGAAGCTTTCTTT
>TRBJ2-7|-|TRBV25-1|-
CASSHDGYERYF
TGTGCCAGCAGCCACGACGGTTACGAGCGGTACTTC
>TRBJ2-7|-|TRBV4-1|many
CASSQEDGYEQYF
TGCGCCAGCAGCCAAGAGGACGGGTACGAGCAGTACTTC
>TRBJ2-5|TRBD2|TRBV7-8|-
CASSLGTSGGPPQETQYF
TGTGCCAGCAGCTTAGGGACTAGCGGGGGGCCCCCCCAAGAGACCCAGTACTTC
>TRBJ2-1|TRBD2|TRBV19|many
CASSIVRGIVNEQFF
TGTGCCAGTAGTATCGTGCGGGGGATCGTAAATGAGCAGTTCTTC
>TRBJ1-2|-|TRBV19|-
CASSMKGRATNYGYTF
TGTGCCAGTAGTATGAAAGGTAGAGCTACTAACTATGGCTACACCTTC
>TRBJ1-6|TRBD1|TRBV20-1|-
CSGGDSYNSPLHF
TGCAGTGGCGGGGACAGCTATAATTCACCCCTCCACTTT
>TRBJ2-7|TRBD1|TRBV24-1|-
CATSPGQGGEQYF
TGTGCCACCAGCCCGGGACAGGGGGGCGAGCAGTACTTC
>TRBJ1-2|-|TRBV24-1|-
CATSDSLEGYTF
TGTGCCACCAGTGATAGTTTGGAGGGCTACACCTTC
>TRBJ1-1|-|TRBV9|many
CASSVGGEMNTEAFF
TGTGCCAGCAGCGTAGGAGGGGAAATGAACACTGAAGCTTTCTTT
>TRBJ1-2|-|TRBV7-6|-
CASSSPAHEYGYTF
TGTGCCAGCAGCTCGCCCGCACACGAGTATGGCTACACCTTC
>TRBJ2-5|-|TRBV29-1|-
CSVETPLQETQYF
TGCAGCGTTGAAACTCCATTACAAGAGACCCAGTACTTC
>TRBJ2-1|TRBD2|TRBV19|-
CASSFGGAYNEQFF
TGTGCCAGTAGTTTTGGGGGGGCCTACAATGAGCAGTTCTTC